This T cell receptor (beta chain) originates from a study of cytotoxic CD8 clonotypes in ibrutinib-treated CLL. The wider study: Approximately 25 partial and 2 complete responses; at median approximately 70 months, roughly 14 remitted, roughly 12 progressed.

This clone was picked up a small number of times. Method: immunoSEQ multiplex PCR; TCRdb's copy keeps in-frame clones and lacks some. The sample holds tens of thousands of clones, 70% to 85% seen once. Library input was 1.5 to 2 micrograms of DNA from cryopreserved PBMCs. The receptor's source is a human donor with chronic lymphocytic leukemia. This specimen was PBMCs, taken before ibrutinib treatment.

DNA for the CDR3: TGTGCCAGTAAGCTAAACTATGGCTACACCTTC. This gives the protein CASKLNYGYTF. V is TRBV19 and J is TRBJ1-2; no definite D call. The CDR3 is 11 residues long. CDR1 and CDR2 (germline): LNHDA, SQIVND (reference sequence). V lost 7 bases and J 2 bases, leaving 5 bases between the germline ends.